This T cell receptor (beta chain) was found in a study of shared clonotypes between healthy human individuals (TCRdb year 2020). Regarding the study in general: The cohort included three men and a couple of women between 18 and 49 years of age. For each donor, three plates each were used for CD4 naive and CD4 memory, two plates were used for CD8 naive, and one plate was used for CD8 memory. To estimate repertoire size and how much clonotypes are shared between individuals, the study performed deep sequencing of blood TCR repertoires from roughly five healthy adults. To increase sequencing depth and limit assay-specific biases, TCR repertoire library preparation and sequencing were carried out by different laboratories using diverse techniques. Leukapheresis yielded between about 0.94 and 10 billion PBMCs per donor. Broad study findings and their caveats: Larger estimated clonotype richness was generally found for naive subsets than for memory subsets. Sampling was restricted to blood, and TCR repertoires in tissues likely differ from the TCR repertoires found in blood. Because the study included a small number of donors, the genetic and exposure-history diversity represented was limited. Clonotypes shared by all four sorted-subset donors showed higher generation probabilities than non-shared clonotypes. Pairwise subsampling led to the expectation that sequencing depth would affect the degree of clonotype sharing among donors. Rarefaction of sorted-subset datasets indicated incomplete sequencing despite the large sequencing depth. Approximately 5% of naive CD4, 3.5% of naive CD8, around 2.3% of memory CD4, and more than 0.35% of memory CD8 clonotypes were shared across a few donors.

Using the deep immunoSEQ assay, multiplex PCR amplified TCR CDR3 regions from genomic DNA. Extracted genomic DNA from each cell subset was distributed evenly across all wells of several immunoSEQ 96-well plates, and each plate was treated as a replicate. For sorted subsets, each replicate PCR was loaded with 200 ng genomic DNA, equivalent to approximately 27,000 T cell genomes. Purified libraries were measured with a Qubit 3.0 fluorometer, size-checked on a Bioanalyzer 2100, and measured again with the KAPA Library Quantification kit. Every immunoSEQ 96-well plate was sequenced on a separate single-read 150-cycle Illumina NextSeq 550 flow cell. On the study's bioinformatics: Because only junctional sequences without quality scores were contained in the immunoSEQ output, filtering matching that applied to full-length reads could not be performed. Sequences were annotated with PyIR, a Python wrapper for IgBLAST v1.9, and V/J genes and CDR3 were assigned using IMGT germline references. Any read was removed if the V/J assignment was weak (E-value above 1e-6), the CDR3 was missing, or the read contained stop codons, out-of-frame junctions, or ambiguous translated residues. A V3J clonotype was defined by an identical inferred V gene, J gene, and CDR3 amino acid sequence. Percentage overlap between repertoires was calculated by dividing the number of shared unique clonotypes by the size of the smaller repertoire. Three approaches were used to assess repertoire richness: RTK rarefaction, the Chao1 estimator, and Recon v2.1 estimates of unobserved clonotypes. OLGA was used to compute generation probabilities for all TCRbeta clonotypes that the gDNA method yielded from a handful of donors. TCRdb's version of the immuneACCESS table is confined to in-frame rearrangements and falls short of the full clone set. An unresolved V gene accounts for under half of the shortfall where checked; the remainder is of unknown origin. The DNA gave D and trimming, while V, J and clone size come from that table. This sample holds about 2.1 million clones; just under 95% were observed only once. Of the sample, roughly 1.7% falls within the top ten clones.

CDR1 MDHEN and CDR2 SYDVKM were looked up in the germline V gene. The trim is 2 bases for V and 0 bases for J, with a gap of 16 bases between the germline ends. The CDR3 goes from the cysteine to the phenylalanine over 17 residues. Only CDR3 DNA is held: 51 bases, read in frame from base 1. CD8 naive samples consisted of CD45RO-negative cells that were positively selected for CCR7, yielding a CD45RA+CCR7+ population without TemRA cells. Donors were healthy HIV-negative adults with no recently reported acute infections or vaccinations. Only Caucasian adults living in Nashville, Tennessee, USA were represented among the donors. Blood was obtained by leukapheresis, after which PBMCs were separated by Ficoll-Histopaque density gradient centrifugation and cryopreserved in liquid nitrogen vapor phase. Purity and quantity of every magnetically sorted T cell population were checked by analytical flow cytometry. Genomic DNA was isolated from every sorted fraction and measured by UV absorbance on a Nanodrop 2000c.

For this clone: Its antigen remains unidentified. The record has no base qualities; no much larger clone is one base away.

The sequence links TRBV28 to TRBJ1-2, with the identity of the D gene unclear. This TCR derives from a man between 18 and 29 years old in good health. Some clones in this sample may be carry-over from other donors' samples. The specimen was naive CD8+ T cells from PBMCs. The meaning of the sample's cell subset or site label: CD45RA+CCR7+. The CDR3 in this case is CASSLPPVKPSNYGYTF. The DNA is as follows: TGTGCCAGCAGTTTACCCCCTGTAAAGCCTTCTAACTATGGCTACACCTTC.